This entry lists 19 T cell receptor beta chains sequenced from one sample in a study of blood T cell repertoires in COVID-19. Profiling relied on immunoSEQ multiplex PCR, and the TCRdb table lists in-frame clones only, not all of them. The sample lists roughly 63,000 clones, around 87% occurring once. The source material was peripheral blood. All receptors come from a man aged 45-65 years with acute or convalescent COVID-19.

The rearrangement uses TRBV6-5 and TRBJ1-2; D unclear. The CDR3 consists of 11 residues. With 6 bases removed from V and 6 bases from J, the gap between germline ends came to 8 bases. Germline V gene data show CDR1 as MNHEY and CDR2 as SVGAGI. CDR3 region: CASRDFDGYTF. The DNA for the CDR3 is TGTGCCAGCAGGGACTTTGATGGCTACACCTTC.

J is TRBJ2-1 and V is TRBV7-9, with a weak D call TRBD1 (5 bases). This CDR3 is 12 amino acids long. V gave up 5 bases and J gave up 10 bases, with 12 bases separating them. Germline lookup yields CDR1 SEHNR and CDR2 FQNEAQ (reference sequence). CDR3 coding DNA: TGTGCCAGCAGCCACCCACAGGAGGAGCAGTTCTTC. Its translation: CASSHPQEEQFF.

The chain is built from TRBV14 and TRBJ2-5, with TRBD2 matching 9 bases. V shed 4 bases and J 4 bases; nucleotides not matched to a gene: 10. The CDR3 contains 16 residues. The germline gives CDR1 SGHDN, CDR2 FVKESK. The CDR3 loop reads CASSLRSGRSRETQYF. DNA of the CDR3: TGTGCCAGCAGCCTGCGGAGCGGGAGGAGCCGAGAGACCCAGTACTTC.

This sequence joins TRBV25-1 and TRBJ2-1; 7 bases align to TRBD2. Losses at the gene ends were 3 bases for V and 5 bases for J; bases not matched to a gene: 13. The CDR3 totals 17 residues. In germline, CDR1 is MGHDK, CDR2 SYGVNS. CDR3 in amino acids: CASSDGDPSGLDNEQFF. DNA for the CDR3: TGTGCCAGCAGTGATGGGGACCCTAGCGGATTAGACAATGAGCAGTTCTTC.

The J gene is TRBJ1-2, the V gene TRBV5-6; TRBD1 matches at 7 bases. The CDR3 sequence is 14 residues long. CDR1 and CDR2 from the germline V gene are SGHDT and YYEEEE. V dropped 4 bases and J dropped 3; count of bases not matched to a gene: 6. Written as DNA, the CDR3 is TGTGCCAGCAGCCTGACAGGGTTCGACTATGGCTACACCTTC. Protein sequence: CASSLTGFDYGYTF.

The CDR3 loop is CASSESPADNNEQFF. The CDR3 DNA is TGCGCCAGCAGTGAGTCGCCAGCGGATAACAATGAGCAGTTCTTC. V and J are TRBV10-1 and TRBJ2-1; TRBD2 is a possible D gene (5 bases). The CDR3 has 15 amino acids. In germline, CDR1 is WNHNN, CDR2 SYGVQD (reference sequence). V lost 0 bases to trimming and J lost 5 bases, with 11 bases between them.

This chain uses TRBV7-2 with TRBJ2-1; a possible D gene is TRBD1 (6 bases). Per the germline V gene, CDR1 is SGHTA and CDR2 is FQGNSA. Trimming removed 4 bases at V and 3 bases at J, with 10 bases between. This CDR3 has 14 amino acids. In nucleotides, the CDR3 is TGTGCCAGCAGCTCAGGGGACCTCTACAATGAGCAGTTCTTC. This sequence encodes CASSSGDLYNEQFF.

The CDR3 here is CASREGLEQFF. For the CDR3, the DNA is TGTGCCAGCAGGGAGGGTCTTGAGCAGTTCTTC. The rearrangement uses TRBV7-2 and TRBJ2-1, with D maybe TRBD2 (6 bases). This CDR3 has 11 residues. Trimming took off 6 bases at V and 9 bases at J, with 9 bases between the two ends. CDR1 SGHTA and CDR2 FQGNSA come from the germline V gene. The variable domain in full, with the rest retrieved from reference TRBV7-2 and TRBJ2-1, is GAGVSQSPSNKVTEKGKDVELRCDPISGHTALYWYRQSLGQGLEFLIYFQGNSAPDKSGLPSDRFSAERTGGSVSTLTIQRTQQEDSAVYLCASREGLEQFFGPGTRLTVL.

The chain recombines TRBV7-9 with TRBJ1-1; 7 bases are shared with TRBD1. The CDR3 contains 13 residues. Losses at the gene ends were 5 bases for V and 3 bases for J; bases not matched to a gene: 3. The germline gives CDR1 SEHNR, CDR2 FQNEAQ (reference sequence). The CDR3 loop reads CASSQTGYTEAFF. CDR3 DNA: TGTGCCAGCAGCCAGACAGGGTACACTGAAGCTTTCTTT.

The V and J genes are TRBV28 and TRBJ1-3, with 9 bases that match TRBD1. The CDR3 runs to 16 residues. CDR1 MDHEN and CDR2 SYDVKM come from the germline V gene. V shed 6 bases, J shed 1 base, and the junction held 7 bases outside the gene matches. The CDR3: CASSLGTGTSGNTIYF. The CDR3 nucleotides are TGTGCCAGCAGCCTAGGGACAGGGACTTCTGGAAACACCATATATTTT.

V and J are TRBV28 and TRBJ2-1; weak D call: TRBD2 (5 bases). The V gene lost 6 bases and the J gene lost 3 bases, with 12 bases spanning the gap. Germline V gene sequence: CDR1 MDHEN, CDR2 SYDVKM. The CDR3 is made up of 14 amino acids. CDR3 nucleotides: TGTGCCAGCAGCTTCGTCGGGGACTACAATGAGCAGTTCTTC. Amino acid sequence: CASSFVGDYNEQFF.

The CDR3 loop is CASGQGTSEKLFF. DNA of the CDR3: TGTGCCAGCGGACAGGGAACAAGTGAAAAACTGTTTTTT. J is TRBJ1-4 and V is TRBV12-3 or TRBV12-4, with 8 positions matching TRBD1. The CDR3 has 13 amino acids. The junction had 6 bases not matched to a gene; V was cut back by 8 bases and J by 7 bases.

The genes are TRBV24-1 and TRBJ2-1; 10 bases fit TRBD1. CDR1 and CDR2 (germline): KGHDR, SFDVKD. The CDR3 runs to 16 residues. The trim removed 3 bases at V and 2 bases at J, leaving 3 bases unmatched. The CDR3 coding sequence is TGTGCCACCAGTGATCCCGGGACAGGGGCCTACAATGAGCAGTTCTTC. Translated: CATSDPGTGAYNEQFF.

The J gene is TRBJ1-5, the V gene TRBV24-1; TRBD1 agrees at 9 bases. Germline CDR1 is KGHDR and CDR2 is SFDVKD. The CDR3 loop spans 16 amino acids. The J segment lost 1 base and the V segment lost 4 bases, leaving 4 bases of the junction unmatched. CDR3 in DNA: TGTGCCACCAGTGAGTCCGGGACAGGGAGCAATCAGCCCCAGCATTTT. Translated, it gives CATSESGTGSNQPQHF.

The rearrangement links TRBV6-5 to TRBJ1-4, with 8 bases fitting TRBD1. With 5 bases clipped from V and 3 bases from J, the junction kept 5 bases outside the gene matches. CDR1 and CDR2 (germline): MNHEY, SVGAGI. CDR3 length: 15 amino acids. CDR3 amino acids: CASSNDRGANEKLFF. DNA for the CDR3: TGTGCCAGCAGTAACGACAGGGGAGCTAATGAAAAACTGTTTTTT.

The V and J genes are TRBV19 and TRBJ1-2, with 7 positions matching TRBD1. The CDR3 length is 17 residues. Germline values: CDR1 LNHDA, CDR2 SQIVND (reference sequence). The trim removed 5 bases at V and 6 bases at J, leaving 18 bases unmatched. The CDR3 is CASSYRRLTTGIDGYTF. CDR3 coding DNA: TGTGCCAGTAGTTATAGACGACTGACGACAGGGATCGATGGCTACACCTTC.

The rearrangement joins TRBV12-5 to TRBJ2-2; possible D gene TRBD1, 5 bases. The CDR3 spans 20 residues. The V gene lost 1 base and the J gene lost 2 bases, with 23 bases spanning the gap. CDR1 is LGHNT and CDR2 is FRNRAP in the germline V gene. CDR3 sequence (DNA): TGTGCTAGTGGTTTGGGTTGGGTCGACAGAAGGTTTGTTAACACCGGGGAGCTGTTTTTT. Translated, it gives CASGLGWVDRRFVNTGELFF.

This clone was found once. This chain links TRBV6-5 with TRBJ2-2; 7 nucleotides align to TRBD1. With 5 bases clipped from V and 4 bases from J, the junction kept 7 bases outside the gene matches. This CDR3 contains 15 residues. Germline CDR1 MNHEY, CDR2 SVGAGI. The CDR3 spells CASSNRDSTTGELFF. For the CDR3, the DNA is TGTGCCAGCAGTAACCGGGACAGCACCACCGGGGAGCTGTTTTTT.

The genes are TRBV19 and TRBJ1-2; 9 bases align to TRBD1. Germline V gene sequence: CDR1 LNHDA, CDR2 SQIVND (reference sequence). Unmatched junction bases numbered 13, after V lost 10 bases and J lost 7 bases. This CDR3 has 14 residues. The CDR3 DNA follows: TGTGCCACCCAGGACAGGGGCTTTGTTTTTGGCTACACCTTC. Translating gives CATQDRGFVFGYTF.